The TCR beta chain under discussion was sequenced for a study of blood T cell repertoires in COVID-19. Study-level information: T cells, B-cell-depleted T cells, or PBMCs supplied cDNA or gDNA.

Clones were read by immunoSEQ multiplex PCR, and TCRdb kept only the in-frame ones, dropping some. The table shows tens of thousands of clones, with over 80% occurring only once. This clone was detected only a few times. The CDR3 extends over 14 amino acids. Germline V gene data show CDR1 as SGHRS and CDR2 as YFSETQ. The V end was cut by 4 bases, the J end by 7 bases, with 12 bases between. V gene TRBV5-1 combines with J gene TRBJ1-6; D unclear. Sequenced input: peripheral blood. This TCR was recovered from a man aged 50-60 years with acute or convalescent COVID-19. The chain's CDR3 is CASSNPGTNSPLHF. The CDR3 DNA sequence: TGCGCCAGCAGCAACCCGGGAACCAATTCACCCCTCCACTTT.